The 5 T cell receptor beta chains given below trace back to one sample, sequenced in a study of blood T cell repertoires in COVID-19. Sequenced by immunoSEQ multiplex PCR; TCRdb stores in-frame clones only, minus some. Among a few hundred thousand clones listed, over 75% were seen once. Specimen: peripheral blood. These receptors all come from a human donor with COVID-19, enrolled during active disease. The donor label of this sample is uncertain.

The chain recombines TRBV11-2 with TRBJ2-1, with 10 bases matching TRBD2. The CDR3 contains 14 residues. Trimming removed 7 bases from V and 7 bases from J; junction bases left unmatched: 7. Germline lookup yields CDR1 SGHAT and CDR2 FQNNGV. CDR3 sequence (DNA): TGTGCCAGCACTAGCGGGAGAGAAAGGAATGAGCAGTTCTTC. Encoded protein: CASTSGRERNEQFF.

This chain uses TRBV5-4 with TRBJ1-1, with 7 bases aligning to TRBD1. The V gene end was trimmed by 4 bases and the J gene end by 4 bases; junction bases not matched to a gene: 7. The CDR3 has 14 residues. The germline gives CDR1 SGHNT, CDR2 YYREEE (reference sequence). As DNA, the CDR3 is TGTGCCAGCAGCCCAGACAGGGTGAGCACTGAAGCTTTCTTT. It translates to CASSPDRVSTEAFF.

The V and J genes are TRBV11-2 and TRBJ2-7; D may be TRBD1 (6 bases). Trimming removed 5 bases at V and 4 bases at J, with 15 bases between. In germline, CDR1 is SGHAT, CDR2 FQNNGV. The CDR3 extends over 14 amino acids. Written as DNA, the CDR3 is TGTGCCAGCAGCCCGGACAGACCCGCTTACGAGCAGTACTTC. Translation gives CASSPDRPAYEQYF.

CDR3 sequence reads: CATSRGRDEKLFF. As DNA, the CDR3 is TGTGCCACCAGCAGAGGACGGGATGAAAAACTGTTTTTT. The rearrangement joins TRBV15 to TRBJ1-4; D uncertain. Trimming cost V 1 base and J 6 bases, with 6 bases left between them. Germline-derived CDR1 and CDR2 are LNHNV and YYDKDF (reference sequence). The CDR3 sequence is 13 residues long.

J is TRBJ2-5 and V is TRBV3-1 (or the pseudogene TRBV3-2); 7 bases match TRBD2. The CDR3 length is 15 residues. In germline, CDR1 is LGHDT, CDR2 YNNKEL (reference sequence). V shed 0 bases, J shed 7 bases, and the junction held 8 bases outside the gene matches. CDR3 protein: CASSQDRSGEGTQYF. The CDR3 DNA reads TGTGCCAGCAGCCAAGACCGAAGCGGGGAAGGGACCCAGTACTTC.